These 9 T cell receptor beta chains were sequenced from one sample in a study of blood T cell repertoires in COVID-19. Profiled with immunoSEQ multiplex PCR; TCRdb holds only in-frame clones, not every one. The sample yields approximately 380,000 clones, about 89% seen once. Sample: PBMCs or T cells enriched from blood (not recorded which). Receptor source: a woman aged 40 to 50 who had been exposed to COVID-19.

The chain has TRBV7-2 and TRBJ1-6; 9 nucleotides match TRBD1. J gave up 6 bases and V 7 bases, and 16 bases lay outside the gene matches. Germline CDR1 reads SGHTA; CDR2 reads FQGNSA. This CDR3 has 18 amino acids. CDR3 bases: TGTGCCAGCATCCCAACAGGGGGCGAGGGGACCGGTAATTCACCCCTCCACTTT. It is translated as CASIPTGGEGTGNSPLHF.

The chain joins TRBV7-9 to TRBJ1-1, with no clear D. Trimming took 0 bases from V and 1 from J, leaving 6 bases between them. The CDR3 sequence is 14 residues long. CDR1 and CDR2 (germline): SEHNR, FQNEAQ (reference sequence). The CDR3 sequence is CASSLAARNTEAFF. CDR3 bases: TGTGCCAGCAGCTTAGCGGCCAGGAACACTGAAGCTTTCTTT.

V usage is TRBV19 and J usage is TRBJ2-1; 7 bases fit TRBD1. Per germline, CDR1 LNHDA and CDR2 SQIVND (reference sequence). This CDR3 has 13 residues. V was pared by 5 bases and J by 7 bases, with 5 bases of the junction left unmatched. DNA of the CDR3: TGTGCCAGTAGTGATACAGGGGAGAATGAGCAGTTCTTC. Protein sequence: CASSDTGENEQFF.

The CDR3 loop reads CASSPDGGSYGYTF. DNA of the CDR3: TGTGCCAGCTCGCCCGATGGGGGCAGCTATGGCTACACCTTC. The V call is TRBV18, the J call TRBJ1-2, with D possibly matching TRBD1 (6 bases). V was cut by 6 bases and J by 4 bases, with 15 bases left in between. From germline, CDR1 is KGHSH and CDR2 LQKENI. The CDR3 has 14 residues.

This chain joins TRBV24-1 and TRBJ2-3, with D perhaps matching TRBD1 (5 bases). CDR1 and CDR2 (germline): KGHDR, SFDVKD. This CDR3 contains 17 residues. Trimming cost V 4 bases and J 3 bases, with 19 bases left between them. The CDR3 loop is CATSDPTQAAGTDTQYF. As DNA, the CDR3 is TGTGCCACCAGTGACCCCACACAGGCCGCCGGGACAGATACGCAGTATTTT.

This chain connects TRBV5-1 to TRBJ1-1, with D possibly being TRBD1 (5 bases). The CDR3 totals 14 residues. Trimming cost V 0 bases and J 2 bases, with 8 bases left between them. CDR1 SGHRS and CDR2 YFSETQ come from the germline V gene. DNA of the CDR3: TGCGCCAGCAGCTTGGCCGACAGAAACACTGAAGCTTTCTTT. This gives the protein CASSLADRNTEAFF.

This clone was picked up a small number of times. This chain links TRBV5-4 with TRBJ2-7; unclear D gene. Germline V gene sequence: CDR1 SGHNT, CDR2 YYREEE (reference sequence). The CDR3 is made up of 13 amino acids. V lost 4 bases, J lost 3 bases, and 11 bases lay in between. The CDR3 region has the DNA TGTGCCAGCAGCACATACCCGGGCTACGAGCAGTACTTC. It translates to CASSTYPGYEQYF.

The chain carries TRBV2 and TRBJ2-5; 11 bases are shared with TRBD2. With 9 bases clipped from V and 4 bases from J, the junction kept 4 bases outside the gene matches. CDR1 and CDR2 (germline): SNHLY, FYNNEI. The CDR3 has 13 residues. The CDR3 coding sequence is TGTGCCAGTACCGGACTAGCGGGAGAGACCCAGTACTTC. Translated: CASTGLAGETQYF.

The chain combines TRBV9 with TRBJ1-5, with 7 bases matching TRBD1. Trimming removed 0 bases from V and 0 bases from J; junction bases left unmatched: 12. Germline V CDR1 and CDR2: SGDLS, YYNGEE. CDR3 length: 19 amino acids. CDR3 in amino acids: CASSVADRAGFYSNQPQHF. Here the CDR3 DNA reads TGTGCCAGCAGCGTAGCCGACAGGGCCGGATTCTATAGCAATCAGCCCCAGCATTTT.